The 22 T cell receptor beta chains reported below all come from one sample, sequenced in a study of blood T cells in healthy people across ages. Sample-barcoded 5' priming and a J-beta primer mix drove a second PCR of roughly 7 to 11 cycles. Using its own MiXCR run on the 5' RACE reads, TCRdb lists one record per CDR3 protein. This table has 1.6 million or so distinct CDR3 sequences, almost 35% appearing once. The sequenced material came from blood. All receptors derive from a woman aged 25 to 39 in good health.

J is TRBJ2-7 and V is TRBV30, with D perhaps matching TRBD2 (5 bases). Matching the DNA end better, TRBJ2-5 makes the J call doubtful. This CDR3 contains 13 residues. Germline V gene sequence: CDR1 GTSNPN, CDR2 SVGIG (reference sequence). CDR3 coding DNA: TGTGCCTGGAGGACCGGGGTCGGAGAGACCCAGTACTTC. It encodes CAWRTGVGETQYF.

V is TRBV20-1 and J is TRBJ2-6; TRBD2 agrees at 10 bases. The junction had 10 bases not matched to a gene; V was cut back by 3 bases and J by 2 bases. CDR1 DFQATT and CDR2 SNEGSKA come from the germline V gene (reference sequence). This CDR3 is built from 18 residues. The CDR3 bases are TGCAGTGCTAGCGAACTAGCGGGGATAGCCCCTGGGGCCAACGTCCTGACTTTC. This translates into CSASELAGIAPGANVLTF.

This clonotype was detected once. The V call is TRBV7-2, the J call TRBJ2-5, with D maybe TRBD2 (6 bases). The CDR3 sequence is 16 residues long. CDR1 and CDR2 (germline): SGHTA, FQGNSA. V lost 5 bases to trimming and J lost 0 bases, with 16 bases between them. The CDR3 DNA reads TGTGCCAGCAGCCTCCGACTAGTGGGGGACCAAGAGACCCAGTACTTC. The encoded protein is CASSLRLVGDQETQYF.

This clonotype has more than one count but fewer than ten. CDR3 sequence: CASSLSDVSSYEQYF. The CDR3 DNA reads TGTGCCAGCAGTTTATCGGACGTGAGCTCCTACGAGCAGTACTTC. The chain employs TRBV28 and TRBJ2-7; D not resolved. V lost 1 base and J lost 0, with 10 bases in between. This CDR3 is 15 amino acids long. Germline V gene lookup returns CDR1 MDHEN and CDR2 SYDVKM.

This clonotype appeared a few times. The CDR3 sequence: CSARDPGVSETQYF. CDR3 DNA: TGCAGTGCTAGAGATCCTGGGGTTTCAGAGACCCAGTACTTC. The J gene is TRBJ2-5, the V gene TRBV20-1; D call uncertain. The CDR3 is 14 residues long. V was clipped by 0 bases and J by 4 bases, with 12 bases between them. The V gene's germline CDR1 is DFQATT and CDR2 SNEGSKA (reference sequence).

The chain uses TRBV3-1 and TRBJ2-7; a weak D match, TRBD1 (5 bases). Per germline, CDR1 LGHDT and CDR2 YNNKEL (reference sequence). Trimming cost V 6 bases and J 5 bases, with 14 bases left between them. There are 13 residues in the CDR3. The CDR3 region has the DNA TGTGCCAGCAGACAGCAGGGTTACCACGAGCAGTACTTC. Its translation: CASRQQGYHEQYF.

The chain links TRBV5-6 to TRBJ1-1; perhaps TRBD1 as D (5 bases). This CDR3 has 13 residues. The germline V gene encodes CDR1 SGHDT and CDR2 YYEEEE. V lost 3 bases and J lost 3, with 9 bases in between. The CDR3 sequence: CASSYGAHTEAFF. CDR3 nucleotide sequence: TGTGCCAGCAGCTACGGGGCTCACACTGAAGCTTTCTTT.

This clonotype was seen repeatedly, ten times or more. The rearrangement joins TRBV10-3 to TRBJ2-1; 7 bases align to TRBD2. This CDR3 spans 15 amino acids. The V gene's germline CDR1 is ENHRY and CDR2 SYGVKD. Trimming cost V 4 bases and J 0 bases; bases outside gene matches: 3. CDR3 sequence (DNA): TGTGCCATCAGTGTCGGGGGGAGCTCCTACAATGAGCAGTTCTTC. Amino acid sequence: CAISVGGSSYNEQFF.

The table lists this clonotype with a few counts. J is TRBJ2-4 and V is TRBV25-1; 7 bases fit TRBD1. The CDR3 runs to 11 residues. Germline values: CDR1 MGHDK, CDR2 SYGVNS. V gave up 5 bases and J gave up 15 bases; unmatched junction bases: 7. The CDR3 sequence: CASSLTTGVYF. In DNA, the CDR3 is TGTGCCAGCAGTCTTACTACAGGGGTGTACTTC.

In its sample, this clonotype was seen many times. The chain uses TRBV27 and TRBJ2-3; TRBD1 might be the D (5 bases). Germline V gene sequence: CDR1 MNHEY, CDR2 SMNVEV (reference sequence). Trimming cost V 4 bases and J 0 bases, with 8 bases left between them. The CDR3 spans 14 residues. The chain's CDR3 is CASSWGTSTDTQYF. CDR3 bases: TGTGCCAGCAGTTGGGGCACTAGCACAGATACGCAGTATTTT.

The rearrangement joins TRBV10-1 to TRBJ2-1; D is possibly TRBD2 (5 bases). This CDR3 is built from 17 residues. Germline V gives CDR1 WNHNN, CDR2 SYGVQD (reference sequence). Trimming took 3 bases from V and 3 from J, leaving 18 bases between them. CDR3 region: CASSDGKSGANYNEQFF. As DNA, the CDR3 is TGCGCCAGCAGTGACGGGAAGAGCGGAGCTAACTACAATGAGCAGTTCTTC.

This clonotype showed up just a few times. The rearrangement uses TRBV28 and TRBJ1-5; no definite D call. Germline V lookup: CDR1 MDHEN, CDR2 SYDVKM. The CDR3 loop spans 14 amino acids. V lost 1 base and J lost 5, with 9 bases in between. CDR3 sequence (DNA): TGTGCCAGCAGTTTATCGCGTGGGGATCAGCCCCAGCATTTT. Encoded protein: CASSLSRGDQPQHF.

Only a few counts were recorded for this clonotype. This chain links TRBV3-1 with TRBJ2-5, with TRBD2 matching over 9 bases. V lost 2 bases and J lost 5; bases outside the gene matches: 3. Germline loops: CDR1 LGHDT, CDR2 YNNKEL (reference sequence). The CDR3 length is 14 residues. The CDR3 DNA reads TGTGCCAGCAGCCAAACCCTAGCGGGGGAGACCCAGTACTTC. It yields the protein CASSQTLAGETQYF.

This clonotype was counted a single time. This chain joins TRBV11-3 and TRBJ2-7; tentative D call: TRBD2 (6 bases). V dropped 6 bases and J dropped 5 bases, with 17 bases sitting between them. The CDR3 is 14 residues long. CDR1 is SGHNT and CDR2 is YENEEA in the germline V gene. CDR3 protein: CASSPEGGAHEQYF. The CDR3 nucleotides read TGTGCCAGCAGTCCCGAGGGAGGAGCGCACGAGCAGTACTTC.

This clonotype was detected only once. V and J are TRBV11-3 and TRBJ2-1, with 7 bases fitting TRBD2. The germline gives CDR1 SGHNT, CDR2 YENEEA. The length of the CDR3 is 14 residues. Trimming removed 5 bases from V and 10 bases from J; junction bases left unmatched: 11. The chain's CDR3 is CASSPKGTISEQFF. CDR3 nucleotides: TGTGCCAGCAGCCCAAAAGGGACTATCTCCGAGCAGTTCTTC.

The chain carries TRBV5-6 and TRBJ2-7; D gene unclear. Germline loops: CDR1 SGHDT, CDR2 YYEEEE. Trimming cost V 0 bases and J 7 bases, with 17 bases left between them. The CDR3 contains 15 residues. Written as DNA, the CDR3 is TGTGCCAGCAGCTTGGCGGCAGGCGAACGACGGGAGCAGTACTTC. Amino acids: CASSLAAGERREQYF.

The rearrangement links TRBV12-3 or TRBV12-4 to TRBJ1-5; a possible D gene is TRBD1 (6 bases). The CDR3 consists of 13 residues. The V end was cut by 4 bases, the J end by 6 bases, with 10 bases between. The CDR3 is CASSYREAQPQHF. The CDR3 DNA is TGTGCCAGCAGTTACAGGGAGGCTCAGCCCCAGCATTTT.

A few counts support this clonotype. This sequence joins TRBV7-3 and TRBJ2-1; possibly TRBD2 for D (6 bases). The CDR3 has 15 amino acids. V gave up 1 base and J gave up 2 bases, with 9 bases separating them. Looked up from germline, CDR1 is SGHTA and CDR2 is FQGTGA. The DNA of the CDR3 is TGTGCCAGCAGCTTAAGTACGGGGGCCTACAATGAGCAGTTCTTC. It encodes CASSLSTGAYNEQFF.

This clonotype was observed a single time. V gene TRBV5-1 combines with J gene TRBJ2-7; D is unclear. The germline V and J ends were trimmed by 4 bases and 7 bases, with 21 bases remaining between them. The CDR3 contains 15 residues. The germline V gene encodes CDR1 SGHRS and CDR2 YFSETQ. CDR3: CASSPGRGSYNEQYF. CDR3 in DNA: TGCGCCAGCAGCCCAGGACGCGGCTCCTACAATGAGCAGTACTTC.

CDR3 nucleotides: TGTGCCAGCAGGGAGGGACCACCCTACAATGAGCAGTTCTTC. It codes for CASREGPPYNEQFF. The chain recombines TRBV6-5 with TRBJ2-1; tentatively, D is TRBD2 (6 bases). CDR3 length: 14 residues. The V gene's germline CDR1 is MNHEY and CDR2 SVGAGI. Trimming shortened V by 6 bases and J by 2 bases, and 11 bases separated the two germline ends.

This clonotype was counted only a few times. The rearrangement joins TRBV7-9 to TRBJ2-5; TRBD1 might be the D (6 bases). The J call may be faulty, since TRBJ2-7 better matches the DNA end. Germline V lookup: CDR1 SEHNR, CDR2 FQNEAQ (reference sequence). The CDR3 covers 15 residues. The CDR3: CASSLSTGPSDEQYF. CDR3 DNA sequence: TGTGCCAGCAGCTTAAGTACAGGGCCTTCAGACGAGCAGTACTTC.

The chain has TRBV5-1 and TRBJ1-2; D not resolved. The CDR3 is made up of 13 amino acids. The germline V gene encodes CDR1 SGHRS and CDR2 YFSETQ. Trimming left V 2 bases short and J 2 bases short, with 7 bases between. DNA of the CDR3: TGCGCCAGCAGCTTTTATCAGAACTATGGCTACACCTTC. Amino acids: CASSFYQNYGYTF.